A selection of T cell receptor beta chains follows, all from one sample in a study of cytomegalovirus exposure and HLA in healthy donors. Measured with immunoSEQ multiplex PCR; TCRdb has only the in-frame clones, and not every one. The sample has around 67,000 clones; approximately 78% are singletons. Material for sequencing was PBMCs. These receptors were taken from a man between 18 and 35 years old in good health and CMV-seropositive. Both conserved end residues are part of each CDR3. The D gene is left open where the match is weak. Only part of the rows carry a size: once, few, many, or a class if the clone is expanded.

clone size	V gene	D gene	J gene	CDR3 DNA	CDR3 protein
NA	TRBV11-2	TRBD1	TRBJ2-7	TGTGCCAGCAGCCGAGGGGCGGTCTTGGACAGGGATGACGAGCAGTACTTC	CASSRGAVLDRDDEQYF
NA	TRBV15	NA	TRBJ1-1	TGTGCCACCAGCTACGCCCGACAGACTGAAGCTTTCTTT	CATSYARQTEAFF
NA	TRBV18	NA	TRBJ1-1	TGTGCGAGCAGCCGCATGAACACTGAAGCTTTCTTT	CASSRMNTEAFF
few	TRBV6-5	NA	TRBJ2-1	TGTGCCAGCGGCGCTAGGAGCTACAATGAGCAGTTCTTC	CASGARSYNEQFF
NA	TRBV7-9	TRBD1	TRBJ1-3	TGTGCCAGCAGCTTCGGACAGGGTGGAAACACCATATATTTT	CASSFGQGGNTIYF
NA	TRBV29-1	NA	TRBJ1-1	TGCAGCGTTGAACTAAGAACTGAAGCTTTCTTT	CSVELRTEAFF
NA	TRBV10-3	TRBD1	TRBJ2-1	TGTGCCATCAATCCCGACAGGGACAATGAGCAGTTCTTC	CAINPDRDNEQFF
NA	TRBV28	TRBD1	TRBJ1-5	TGTGCCAGCAGTGTACAGGGGAATCAGCCCCAGCATTTT	CASSVQGNQPQHF
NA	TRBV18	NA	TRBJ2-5	TGTGCCAGCTCACCACCGGGAGCCGAGACCCAGTACTTC	CASSPPGAETQYF
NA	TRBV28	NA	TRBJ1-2	TGTGCCAGCAGTACAGAAGGCTCGTCTAACTATGGCTACACCTTC	CASSTEGSSNYGYTF
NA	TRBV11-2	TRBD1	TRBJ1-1	TGTGCCAGCAGCCCCCGGACAGGGTCGAACACTGAAGCTTTCTTT	CASSPRTGSNTEAFF
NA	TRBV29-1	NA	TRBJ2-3	TGCAGCGTTGGCGACGGGGCAGATACGCAGTATTTT	CSVGDGADTQYF
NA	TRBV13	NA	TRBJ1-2	TGTGCCAGCAGCTTAGAACGGGGGAATGGCTACACCTTC	CASSLERGNGYTF
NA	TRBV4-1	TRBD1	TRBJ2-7	TGCGCCAGCAGCTGGGCCCGGGACAGGGTCTCCTACGAGCAGTACTTC	CASSWARDRVSYEQYF
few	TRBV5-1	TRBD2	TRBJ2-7	TGCGCCAGCAGCTTGAGTGGTAGCGGGAGGGAGCAGTACTTC	CASSLSGSGREQYF
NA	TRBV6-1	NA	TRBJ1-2	TGTGCCAGCAGTGAATTAGCCCTTTTCGGTGGCTACACCTTC	CASSELALFGGYTF
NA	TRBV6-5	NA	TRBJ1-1	TGTGCCAGCAGTTCCCCAGTCCGGGACACTGAAGCTTTCTTT	CASSSPVRDTEAFF
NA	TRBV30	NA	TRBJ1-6	TGTGCCTGGCCAGGGACATCGAATAATTCACCCCTCCACTTT	CAWPGTSNNSPLHF
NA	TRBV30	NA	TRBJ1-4	TGTGCCTGGAGTGCCCCAGGGAGCGGGGAAAAACTGTTTTTT	CAWSAPGSGEKLFF
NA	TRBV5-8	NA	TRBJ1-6	TGTGCCAGCAGCTTGGAGGGGGGGGGATTTTCACCCCTCCACTTT	CASSLEGGGFSPLHF